This TCR beta chain was found in a study of cytotoxic CD8 clonotypes in ibrutinib-treated CLL. Study-level background: Included were roughly ten relapsed/refractory and about 14 treatment-naive patients, of whom about 18 were IGHV unmutated. The study's findings and limits: At baseline, clonality was higher than in age-matched healthy donors and correlated with CD8+ counts.

V lost 5 bases and J lost 7, with 12 bases in between. Germline V gene lookup returns CDR1 SGHVS and CDR2 FNYEAQ. The CDR3 is made up of 14 amino acids. Produced via immunoSEQ multiplex PCR; TCRdb's table is partial and in-frame only. The sample consists of 300,000 to 350,000 clones, about 80% of them appearing once. Concerning this clone: Its antigen is still unknown.

This TCR derives from a human donor with chronic lymphocytic leukemia. The chain couples TRBV7-6 to TRBJ1-6, with D unclear. The material was PBMCs, obtained before ibrutinib treatment. The CDR3 protein is CASSENLGNSPLHF. In DNA, the CDR3 is TGTGCCAGCAGCGAAAACTTAGGAAATTCACCCCTCCACTTT. Based on the CDR3 plus reference TRBV7-6 and TRBJ1-6, the full variable domain is GAGVSQSPRYKVTKRGQDVALRCDPISGHVSLYWYRQALGQGPEFLTYFNYEAQQDKSGLPNDRFSAERPEGSISTLTIQRTEQRDSAMYRCASSENLGNSPLHFGNGTRLTVT.